These 12 T cell receptor beta chains share one sample of origin, sequenced in a study of sequential checkpoint blockade in melanoma (dated 2019 in TCRdb). Libraries were constructed by the immunoSEQ multiplex PCR assay. This immuneACCESS table, as held by TCRdb, lists in-frame sequences with V and J called but not all clones. Of the missing ones, under half trace to an unresolved V gene in checked studies; the others have no known cause. The sample yields approximately 20,000 clones; around 27% were counted once. The top ten hold over 5.5% of the sample. The treatment or condition label here, explained by the study, means: randomized to nivolumab then ipilimumab (arm A) or the reverse (arm B). Sequenced here: tumor tissue (inferred from file names), sampled from a patient given nivolumab and ipilimumab in sequence. All receptors come from a human donor with melanoma.

This clone was picked up a small number of times. The rearrangement uses TRBV6-8 and TRBJ2-1, with D perhaps given as TRBD1 or TRBD2 (7 bases each). Trimming removed 0 bases at V and 0 bases at J, with 15 bases between. Germline V lookup: CDR1 MNHGY, CDR2 SAAAGT. The CDR3 covers 18 residues. CDR3 region: CASSYSTGSGASYNEQFF. Written as DNA, the CDR3 is TGTGCCAGCAGTTACTCGACAGGGAGCGGGGCCTCCTACAATGAGCAGTTCTTC.

This clone came up a few times. The chain combines TRBV7-5 with TRBJ2-3; the table's D call of TRBD2 was not tested on the DNA. TRBV7-5 is a documented pseudogene. This CDR3 region has 14 residues. CDR3 sequence reads: CASSSGLVGDTQYF. The CDR3 DNA sequence: TGTGCCAGCAGCTCGGGACTAGTTGGAGATACGCAGTATTTT.

The table lists this clone with many counts. The rearrangement uses TRBV6-8 and TRBJ1-1; D possibly corresponds to TRBD1 (5 bases). The CDR3 sequence is 14 residues long. V was trimmed by 5 bases and J by 0 bases, leaving 10 bases between them. From germline, CDR1 is MNHGY and CDR2 SAAAGT. This CDR3 is CASSARVLNTEAFF. Here the CDR3 DNA reads TGTGCCAGCAGTGCCAGGGTCCTGAACACTGAAGCTTTCTTT.

This clone was seen repeatedly, ten times or more. This chain links TRBV2 with TRBJ1-1, with TRBD1 matching 9 bases. With V trimmed by 6 bases and J by 0 bases, 2 bases remained unmatched. CDR3 size: 14 residues. The germline V gene encodes CDR1 SNHLY and CDR2 FYNNEI. This CDR3 is CASRGQGMNTEAFF. As DNA, the CDR3 is TGTGCCAGCAGGGGACAGGGAATGAACACTGAAGCTTTCTTT. The variable domain in full, completed from reference TRBV2 and TRBJ1-1, reads EPEVTQTPSHQVTQMGQEVILRCVPISNHLYFYWYRQILGQKVEFLVSFYNNEISEKSEIFDDQFSVERPDGSNFTLKIRSTKLEDSAMYFCASRGQGMNTEAFFGQGTRLTVV.

This clone has only a few counts. J is TRBJ1-3 and V is TRBV11-3; 9 positions match TRBD1. This CDR3 comprises 17 residues. The V segment lost 5 bases and the J segment 0 bases; nucleotides outside the gene matches: 8. Germline CDR1 is SGHNT and CDR2 is YENEEA. CDR3 sequence reads: CASSPTGGSFSGNTIYF. CDR3 DNA: TGTGCCAGCAGCCCGACAGGGGGTTCATTCTCTGGAAACACCATATATTTT. The whole variable domain, filled in from reference TRBV11-3 and TRBJ1-3, reads EAGVVQSPRYKIIEKKQPVAFWCNPISGHNTLYWYLQNLGQGPELLIRYENEEAVDDSQLPKDRFSAERLKGVDSTLKIQPAELGDSAVYLCASSPTGGSFSGNTIYFGEGSWLTVV.

DNA for the CDR3: TGTGCCAGCAGCTTAGGGGGCAACTACAATGAGCAGTTCTTC. Amino acid sequence: CASSLGGNYNEQFF. V usage is TRBV7-5 and J usage is TRBJ2-1; TRBD1 was called by the table and not checked on the DNA. TRBV7-5 is an annotated pseudogene. The CDR3 is 14 amino acids.

This clone was counted once. The rearrangement uses TRBV5-1 and TRBJ2-5; D unclear. The germline V and J ends were trimmed by 0 bases and 2 bases, with 8 bases remaining between them. CDR1 SGHRS and CDR2 YFSETQ come from the germline V gene. The CDR3 has 14 amino acids. The CDR3 DNA reads as TGCGCCAGCAGCTTGGGGCCCACACAAGAGACCCAGTACTTC. It is translated as CASSLGPTQETQYF.

This clone was seen only a few times. The chain combines TRBV6-8 with TRBJ2-4; tentative D call: TRBD2 (6 bases). The V end lost 6 bases, the J end lost 0 bases, and 15 bases lay between the germline ends. The CDR3 has 16 amino acids. CDR1 is MNHGY, CDR2 SAAAGT, per germline. For the CDR3, the DNA is TGTGCCAGCAGCGGCGGGTGGAGGGTAGCCAAAAACATTCAGTACTTC. This encodes CASSGGWRVAKNIQYF.

This clone came up a few times. The chain combines TRBV2 with TRBJ2-7; no firm D call. This CDR3 spans 15 amino acids. CDR1 and CDR2 (germline): SNHLY, FYNNEI. V lost 2 bases and J lost 4, with 15 bases in between. The CDR3 sequence: CASSELRGVPYEQYF. Written as DNA, the CDR3 is TGTGCCAGCAGTGAACTTCGTGGGGTCCCGTACGAGCAGTACTTC.

The chain uses TRBV28 and TRBJ2-5; 11 bases map to TRBD2. In germline, CDR1 is MDHEN, CDR2 SYDVKM. The V and J ends lost 5 bases and 0 bases, in that order; junction bases with no gene match: 5. The CDR3 sequence is 16 residues long. This CDR3 reads CASSPRLAGYQETQYF. Written as DNA, the CDR3 is TGTGCCAGCAGTCCCAGACTAGCGGGATACCAAGAGACCCAGTACTTC.

CDR3 region: CATSRTQWYQETQYF. CDR3 nucleotides: TGTGCCACCAGCAGAACACAGTGGTACCAAGAGACCCAGTACTTC. This chain joins TRBV15 and TRBJ2-5; D unclear. The CDR3 runs 15 residues. Germline V gene data show CDR1 as LNHNV and CDR2 as YYDKDF (reference sequence). V lost 2 bases and J lost 0, with 10 bases in between.

This clone was counted only a few times. The chain's CDR3 is CASSANWGLMGYEQYF. As DNA, the CDR3 is TGTGCCAGCAGTGCGAATTGGGGATTGATGGGCTACGAGCAGTACTTC. The chain joins TRBV28 to TRBJ2-7, with unresolved D. V was trimmed by 5 bases and J by 3 bases, leaving 20 bases between them. The germline CDR1 and CDR2 sequences are MDHEN and SYDVKM. The CDR3 loop spans 16 amino acids.